The 21 T cell receptor beta chains presented below share a single source sample, sequenced in a study of identical twins. TCRdb redid the calling of the 5' RACE reads with MiXCR, one entry per CDR3 protein. The table has hundreds of thousands of distinct CDR3 sequences, less than 25% seen once; the top ten hold approximately 4.5%. The same sample was also used in a study of T cells expressing NK-cell markers.

Sequencing was done on a sample of PBMCs. These receptors all come from a young woman in good health.

This clonotype was counted many times. One junction end disagrees with the germline gene, perhaps due to a read error. V gene TRBV6-5 combines with J gene TRBJ1-1; D is perhaps TRBD1 (6 bases). The CDR3 is 14 amino acids. Germline CDR1 reads MNHEY; CDR2 reads SVGAGI. The CDR3: CASSYSGVNTEAFF. In nucleotides, the CDR3 is TGTGCAAGCAGTTACTCAGGGGTAAACACTGAAGCTTTCTTT.

The CDR3 here is CASSLAYRELFF. The CDR3 DNA reads as TGTGCCAGCAGCCTGGCCTACCGGGAGCTGTTTTTT. This chain uses TRBV14 with TRBJ2-2; D not resolved. CDR1 SGHDN and CDR2 FVKESK come from the germline V gene. Trimming left V 4 bases short and J 9 bases short, with 9 bases between. The CDR3 is 12 residues long.

The rearrangement joins TRBV7-9 to TRBJ2-7; D not certain. The CDR3 length is 15 residues. The V end was cut by 4 bases, the J end by 0 bases, with 13 bases between. Germline V gene lookup returns CDR1 SEHNR and CDR2 FQNEAQ (reference sequence). CDR3 residues: CASSSGYSHSYEQYF. CDR3 coding DNA: TGTGCCAGCAGCTCTGGATACTCGCACTCCTACGAGCAGTACTTC.

This rearrangement joins TRBV20-1 to TRBJ2-5; D call uncertain. CDR1 and CDR2 (germline): DFQATT, SNEGSKA (reference sequence). The CDR3 runs to 12 residues. V lost 6 bases to trimming and J lost 0 bases, with 8 bases between them. CDR3 sequence (DNA): TGCAGTGCCAACCATGACCAAGAGACCCAGTACTTC. This encodes CSANHDQETQYF.

The sample holds a few counts of this clonotype. This rearrangement joins TRBV20-1 to TRBJ2-1; TRBD2 aligns across 11 bases. The V gene end was trimmed by 1 base and the J gene end by 0 bases; junction bases not matched to a gene: 8. CDR3 length equals 18 residues. Germline CDR1 DFQATT, CDR2 SNEGSKA (reference sequence). The DNA for the CDR3 is TGCAGTGCTAGAGTCTCTAGCGGGGGGTCGAGCTCCTACAATGAGCAGTTCTTC. Its protein product is CSARVSSGGSSSYNEQFF.

This chain uses TRBV20-1 with TRBJ1-5; the D is unclear. Germline values: CDR1 DFQATT, CDR2 SNEGSKA (reference sequence). Trimming removed 0 bases from V and 2 bases from J, with 20 bases in between. This CDR3 is 18 amino acids long. For the CDR3, the DNA is TGCAGTGCTAGAGATCTAGGAGATATTAATTACCGCAATCAGCCCCAGCATTTT. Protein sequence: CSARDLGDINYRNQPQHF.

In its sample, this clonotype was seen a few times. V is TRBV7-2 and J is TRBJ1-5; possibly TRBD1 for D (5 bases). The CDR3 consists of 14 residues. The germline V gene encodes CDR1 SGHTA and CDR2 FQGNSA. V lost 1 base and J lost 9, with 13 bases in between. Here the CDR3 reads CASSLVPAGGPQHF. CDR3 bases: TGTGCCAGCAGCTTAGTACCCGCGGGGGGGCCCCAGCATTTT.

The chain carries TRBV7-8 and TRBJ1-4; D is possibly TRBD1 (5 bases). Trimming cost V 1 base and J 5 bases, with 11 bases left between them. The CDR3 totals 15 residues. The germline V gene encodes CDR1 SGHVS and CDR2 FQNEAQ. This CDR3 reads CASSLVDRKNEKLFF. The CDR3, as DNA: TGTGCCAGCAGCTTAGTAGACAGAAAAAATGAAAAACTGTTTTTT.

The rearrangement joins TRBV24-1 to TRBJ2-1; the match to TRBD1 covers 8 bases. Germline V gives CDR1 KGHDR, CDR2 SFDVKD. The CDR3 runs 14 residues. V gave up 6 bases and J gave up 8 bases; unmatched junction bases: 8. This chain's CDR3 is CATSRAGGGHEQFF. CDR3 in DNA: TGTGCCACCAGTCGGGCAGGGGGCGGCCATGAGCAGTTCTTC.

The rearrangement uses TRBV24-1 and TRBJ2-2; TRBD1 aligns across 7 bases. The length of the CDR3 is 15 residues. Germline values: CDR1 KGHDR, CDR2 SFDVKD. After removal of 4 bases from V and 1 base from J, the junction contained 2 bases not matched to a gene. The CDR3 reads CATSDRTGNTGELFF. The DNA of the CDR3 is TGTGCCACCAGTGACCGGACAGGGAACACCGGGGAGCTGTTTTTT.

This clonotype has more than one count but fewer than ten. J is TRBJ2-1 and V is TRBV12-3 or TRBV12-4; maybe TRBD2 (5 bases). Trimming shortened V by 8 bases and J by 1 base, and 9 bases separated the two germline ends. The CDR3 length is 13 residues. The CDR3 sequence is CASLSGSYNEQFF. CDR3 coding DNA: TGTGCCAGCCTCTCGGGGTCCTACAATGAGCAGTTCTTC.

The J gene is TRBJ1-1, the V gene TRBV5-5, with a tentative D call TRBD1 (5 bases). Trimming left V 2 bases short and J 4 bases short, with 12 bases between. Germline loops: CDR1 SGHKS, CDR2 YYEKEE (reference sequence). This CDR3 region has 14 residues. This CDR3 reads CASSFFRVGTEAFF. The CDR3 DNA reads as TGTGCCAGCAGCTTTTTCAGGGTCGGCACTGAAGCTTTCTTT.

The chain joins TRBV20-1 to TRBJ2-3; tentatively, D is TRBD2 (7 bases). The CDR3 spans 14 residues. The V and J ends lost 3 bases and 6 bases respectively, with 16 bases between them. The V gene's germline CDR1 is DFQATT and CDR2 SNEGSKA (reference sequence). The CDR3 region has the DNA TGCAGTGCTAGGTTGGGGGGGCCGCGGGATACGCAGTATTTT. It codes for CSARLGGPRDTQYF.

There are a few counts of this clonotype. The gene calls are TRBV7-8 and TRBJ2-1, with D maybe TRBD2 (6 bases). The CDR3 length is 13 residues. V was pared by 4 bases and J by 6 bases, with 10 bases between. Germline assignment: CDR1 SGHVS and CDR2 FQNEAQ. The CDR3 sequence: CASSSGTPNEQFF. CDR3 sequence (DNA): TGTGCCAGCAGCTCCGGGACTCCCAATGAGCAGTTCTTC.

The V and J genes are TRBV20-1 and TRBJ2-7, with TRBD2 matching over 7 bases. Germline lookup yields CDR1 DFQATT and CDR2 SNEGSKA (reference sequence). The CDR3 has 13 amino acids. J lost 4 bases, V lost 5 bases, and 8 bases had no gene match. The CDR3, as DNA: TGCAGTGCTGGAGCGGGGAGAACATACGAGCAGTACTTC. Encoded protein: CSAGAGRTYEQYF.

V is TRBV12-3 or TRBV12-4 and J is TRBJ2-1; TRBD2 agrees at 11 bases. The CDR3 length is 15 residues. J lost 7 bases, V lost 3 bases, and 5 bases had no gene match. The CDR3 nucleotides are TGTGCCAGCAGTTTCGGTAGCGGGGGGGCAAATGAGCAGTTCTTC. This encodes CASSFGSGGANEQFF.

In its sample, this clonotype was seen many times. The chain has TRBV6-1 and TRBJ1-5; 7 bases align to TRBD1. The CDR3 has 14 amino acids. Looked up from germline, CDR1 is MNHNS and CDR2 is SASEGT. V lost 3 bases, J lost 7 bases, and 6 bases stayed unmatched. CDR3: CASSEGQLGQPQHF. Written as DNA, the CDR3 is TGTGCCAGCAGTGAGGGACAGCTGGGCCAGCCCCAGCATTTT.

This CDR3 reads CATSILAGGNIQYF. In DNA, the CDR3 is TGTGCCACCTCCATTCTAGCGGGTGGGAACATTCAGTACTTC. The chain employs TRBV2 and TRBJ2-4; 8 bases match TRBD2. Germline trimming cut 10 bases from V and 7 bases from J; bases unmatched to any gene: 12. The germline V gene has CDR1 SNHLY and CDR2 FYNNEI. This CDR3 region has 14 residues.

The chain carries TRBV3-1 and TRBJ2-3; D uncertain. CDR3 size: 14 residues. Per germline, CDR1 LGHDT and CDR2 YNNKEL (reference sequence). V was shortened by 8 bases and J by 2 bases, with 14 bases between the two germline ends. The CDR3, as DNA: TGTGCCAGCGGATACCACGACCCCACAGATACGCAGTATTTT. As protein: CASGYHDPTDTQYF.

In this sample, this clonotype turned up a few times. In DNA form, the CDR3 reads TGTGCCAGCAGCTTAGGGAGATGGACTAGCGTGGGCAATGAGCAGTTCTTC. This gives the protein CASSLGRWTSVGNEQFF. The V call is TRBV7-9, the J call TRBJ2-1; 9 bases fit TRBD2. The V segment lost 1 base and the J segment 6 bases; nucleotides outside the gene matches: 10. This CDR3 contains 17 residues. Germline values: CDR1 SEHNR, CDR2 FQNEAQ (reference sequence).

This clonotype was seen only a few times. V gene TRBV12-3 or TRBV12-4 combines with J gene TRBJ1-1, with unresolved D. The CDR3 contains 14 residues. The ends were cut back, 6 bases at V and 1 base at J, with 12 bases in the middle. In nucleotides, the CDR3 is TGTGCCAGCAGCTCGAGACGGTCGAACACTGAAGCTTTCTTT. Its translation is CASSSRRSNTEAFF.